The clone carrying this T cell receptor beta chain was counted a single time. What it recognizes is unknown. Time point denoted: week 47, end of study. All doses held 300 ug of mutant IDH1 20-mer peptide, with topical imiquimod. Clones were read by immunoSEQ multiplex PCR, and TCRdb kept only the in-frame ones, dropping some. Of about 90,000 clones listed, nearly 90% are singletons. The data are from a study of a mutant IDH1 vaccine in newly diagnosed glioma. This clonotype originated in a woman aged 50 to 60 with glioma. This specimen consisted of PBMCs, obtained from a glioma patient whose treatment included an IDH1 peptide vaccine.

This CDR3 is CASSLYNEQFF. DNA of the CDR3: TGTGCCAGCAGCTTATACAATGAGCAGTTCTTC. The chain is built from TRBV5-4 and TRBJ2-1, with D uncertain. CDR1 SGHNT and CDR2 YYREEE come from the germline V gene (reference sequence). CDR3 length: 11 residues. Trimming took 2 bases from V and 4 from J, leaving 1 base between them.